The sequence of this TCR beta chain was determined in a study of T-cell reconstitution after alpha-beta-depleted transplantation in children. Germline CDR1 and CDR2: SGHTA and FQGNSA. Deletions cut 5 bases from V and 7 bases from J, with 23 bases between. The CDR3 extends over 16 amino acids. A TCRbeta library incorporating unique molecular identifiers was prepared. TCRdb called the PCR reads again in MiXCR, with one record for every CDR3 protein. This table holds approximately 500,000 distinct CDR3 sequences, roughly a tenth found once. This sample comprised PBMCs, obtained before TCRalphabeta/CD19-depleted stem cell transplant. The chain links TRBV7-2 to TRBJ2-5, with D possibly TRBD2 on 6 matching bases. The source of this sequence is a child aged 2-15 years with inherited bone marrow failure, due to receive a stem cell transplant. CDR3 coding DNA: TGTGCCAGCAGCCCAAAGTCCGGGACTCAGGCGGGGACCCAGTACTTC. Translating gives CASSPKSGTQAGTQYF. The whole variable domain, filled in from reference TRBV7-2 and TRBJ2-5, reads GAGVSQSPSNKVTEKGKDVELRCDPISGHTALYWYRQSLGQGLEFLIYFQGNSAPDKSGLPSDRFSAERTGGSVSTLTIQRTQQEDSAVYLCASSPKSGTQAGTQYFGPGTRLLVL.